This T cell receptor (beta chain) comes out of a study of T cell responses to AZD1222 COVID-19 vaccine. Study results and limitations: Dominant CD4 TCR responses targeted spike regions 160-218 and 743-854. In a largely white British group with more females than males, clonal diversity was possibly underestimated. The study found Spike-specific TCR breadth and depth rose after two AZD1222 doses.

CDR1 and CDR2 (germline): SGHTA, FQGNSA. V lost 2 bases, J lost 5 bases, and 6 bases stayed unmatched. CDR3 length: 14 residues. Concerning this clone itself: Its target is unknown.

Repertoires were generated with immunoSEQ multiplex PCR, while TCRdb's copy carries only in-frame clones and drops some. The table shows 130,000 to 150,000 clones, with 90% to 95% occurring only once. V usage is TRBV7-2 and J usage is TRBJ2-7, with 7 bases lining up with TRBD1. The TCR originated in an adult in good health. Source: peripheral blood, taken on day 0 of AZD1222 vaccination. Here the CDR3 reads CASSLQLQGDEQYF. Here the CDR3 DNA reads TGTGCCAGCAGCTTACAACTCCAGGGGGACGAGCAGTACTTC.